This paragraph reports one TCR beta chain. Its antigen is still unknown. The sample is drawn from a study of T cells in localized non-small cell lung cancer. Findings and caveats of the study: Those with higher blood T cell density had longer overall survival. A median about 62 of the top 100 tumor clones appeared in adjacent lung. The study found T cell clonality highest in uninvolved adjacent lung, above tumor.

TCRdb's copy holds only in-frame clones and misses some; the assay was immunoSEQ multiplex PCR. This table has 25,000 to 30,000 clones, approximately 92% appearing once. The CDR3 is 15 residues long. Germline V gene lookup returns CDR1 MGHRA and CDR2 YSYEKL. With 3 bases removed from V and 7 bases from J, the gap between germline ends came to 16 bases. Here the sequenced sample was peripheral blood mononuclear cells, taken before any cancer treatment. The chain employs TRBV4-1 and TRBJ1-5; TRBD1 might be the D (6 bases). This receptor was obtained from a woman between 40 and 69 years old with stage III lung adenocarcinoma. CDR3: CASSQTRGRGQPQHF. As DNA, the CDR3 is TGCGCCAGCAGCCAGACCAGGGGACGTGGGCAGCCCCAGCATTTT.